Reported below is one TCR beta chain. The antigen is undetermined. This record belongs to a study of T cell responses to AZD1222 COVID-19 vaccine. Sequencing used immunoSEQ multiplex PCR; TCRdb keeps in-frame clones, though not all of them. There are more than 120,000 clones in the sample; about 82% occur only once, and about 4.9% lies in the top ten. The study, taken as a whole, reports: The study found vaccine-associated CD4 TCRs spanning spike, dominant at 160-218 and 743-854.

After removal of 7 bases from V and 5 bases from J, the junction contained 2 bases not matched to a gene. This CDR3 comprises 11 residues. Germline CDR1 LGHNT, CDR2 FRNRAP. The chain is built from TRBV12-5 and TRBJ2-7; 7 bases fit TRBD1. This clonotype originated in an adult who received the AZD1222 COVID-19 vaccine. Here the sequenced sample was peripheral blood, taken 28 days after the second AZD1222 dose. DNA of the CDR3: TGTGCTAGTGTCACAGGGGACGAGCAGTACTTC. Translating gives CASVTGDEQYF.